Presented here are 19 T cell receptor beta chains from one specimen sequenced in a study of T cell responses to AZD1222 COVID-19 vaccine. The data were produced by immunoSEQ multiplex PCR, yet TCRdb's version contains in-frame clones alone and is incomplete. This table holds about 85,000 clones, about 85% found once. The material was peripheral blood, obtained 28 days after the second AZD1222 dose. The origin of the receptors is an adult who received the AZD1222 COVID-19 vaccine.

The DNA of the CDR3 is TGTGCCAGCAGTTACGAGCGGGGACAAACGAACACTGAAGCTTTCTTT. The encoded protein is CASSYERGQTNTEAFF. The J gene is TRBJ1-1, the V gene TRBV6-2 or TRBV6-3; D may be TRBD1 (6 bases). V lost 2 bases and J lost 1, with 14 bases in between. The germline V gene has CDR1 MNHEY and CDR2 SVGEGT. The CDR3 loop spans 16 amino acids.

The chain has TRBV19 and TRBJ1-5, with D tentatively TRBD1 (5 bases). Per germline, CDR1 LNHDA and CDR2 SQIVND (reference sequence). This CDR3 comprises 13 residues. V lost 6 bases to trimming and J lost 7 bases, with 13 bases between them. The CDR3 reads CASSGPGNQPQHF. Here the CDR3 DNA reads TGTGCCAGTAGCGGACCAGGGAACCAGCCCCAGCATTTT.

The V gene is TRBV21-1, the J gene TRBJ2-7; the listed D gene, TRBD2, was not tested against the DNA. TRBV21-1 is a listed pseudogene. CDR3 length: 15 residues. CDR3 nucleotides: TGTGCCAGCAGCAAATGTCCGGCGGGAGTGGGGGAGCAGTACTTC. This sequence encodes CASSKCPAGVGEQYF.

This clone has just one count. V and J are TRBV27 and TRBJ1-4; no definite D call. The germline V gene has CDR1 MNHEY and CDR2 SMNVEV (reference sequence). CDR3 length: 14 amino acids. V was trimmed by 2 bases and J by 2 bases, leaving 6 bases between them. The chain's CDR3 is CASSLVFTNEKLFF. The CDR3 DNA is TGTGCCAGCAGTTTAGTGTTTACTAATGAAAAACTGTTTTTT.

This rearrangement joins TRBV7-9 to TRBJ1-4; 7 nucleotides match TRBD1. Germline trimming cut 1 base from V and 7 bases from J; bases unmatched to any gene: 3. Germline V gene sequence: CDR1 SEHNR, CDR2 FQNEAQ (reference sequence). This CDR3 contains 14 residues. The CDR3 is CASSLGGTAEKLFF. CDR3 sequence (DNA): TGTGCCAGCAGCTTAGGTGGGACAGCTGAAAAACTGTTTTTT.

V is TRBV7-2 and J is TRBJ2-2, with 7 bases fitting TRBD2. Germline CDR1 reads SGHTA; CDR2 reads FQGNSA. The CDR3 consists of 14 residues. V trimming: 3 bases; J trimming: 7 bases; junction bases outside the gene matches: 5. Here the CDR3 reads CASSFAGVSGELFF. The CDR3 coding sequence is TGTGCCAGCAGCTTCGCGGGAGTGAGCGGGGAGCTGTTTTTT.

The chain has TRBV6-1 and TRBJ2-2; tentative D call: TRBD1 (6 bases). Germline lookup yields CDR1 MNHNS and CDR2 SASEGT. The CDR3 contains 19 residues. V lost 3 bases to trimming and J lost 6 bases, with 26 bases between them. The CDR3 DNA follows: TGTGCCAGCAGTGAGTTTAAGGGAACAGGGAGTTTAGCTGCCGGGGAGCTGTTTTTT. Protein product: CASSEFKGTGSLAAGELFF.

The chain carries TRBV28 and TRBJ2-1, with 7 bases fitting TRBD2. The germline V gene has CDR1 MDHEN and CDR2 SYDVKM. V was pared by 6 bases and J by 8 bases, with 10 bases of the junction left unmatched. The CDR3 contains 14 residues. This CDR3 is CASRPSGGSHEQFF. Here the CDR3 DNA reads TGTGCCAGCAGACCCTCCGGCGGGAGCCATGAGCAGTTCTTC.

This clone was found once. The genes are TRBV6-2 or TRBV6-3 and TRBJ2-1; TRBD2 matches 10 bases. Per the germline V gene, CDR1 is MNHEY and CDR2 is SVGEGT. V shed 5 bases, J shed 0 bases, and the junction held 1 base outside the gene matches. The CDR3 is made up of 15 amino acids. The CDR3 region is CASSERGGSYNEQFF. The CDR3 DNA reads TGTGCCAGCAGTGAGCGGGGGGGCTCCTACAATGAGCAGTTCTTC.

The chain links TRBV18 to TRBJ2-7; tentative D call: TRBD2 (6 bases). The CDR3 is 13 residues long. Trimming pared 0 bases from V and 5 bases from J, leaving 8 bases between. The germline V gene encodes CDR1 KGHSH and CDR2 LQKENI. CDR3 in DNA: TGTGCCAGCTCACCACCGGGGGAGGACGAGCAGTACTTC. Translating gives CASSPPGEDEQYF.

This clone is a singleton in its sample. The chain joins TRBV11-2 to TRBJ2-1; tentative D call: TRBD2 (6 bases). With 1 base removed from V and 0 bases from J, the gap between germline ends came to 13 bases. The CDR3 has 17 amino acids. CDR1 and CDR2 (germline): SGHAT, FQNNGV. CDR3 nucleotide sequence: TGTGCCAGCAGCTTAGGTAGTAGCGGAAGCTCCTACAATGAGCAGTTCTTC. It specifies CASSLGSSGSSYNEQFF.

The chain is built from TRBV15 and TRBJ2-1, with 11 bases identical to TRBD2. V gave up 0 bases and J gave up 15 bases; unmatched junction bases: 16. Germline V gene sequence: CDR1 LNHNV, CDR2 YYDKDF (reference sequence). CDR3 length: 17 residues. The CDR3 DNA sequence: TGTGCCACCAGCAGAGATCCGGGAGGGACTAGCGGAGGTTCGATGTTCTTC. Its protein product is CATSRDPGGTSGGSMFF.

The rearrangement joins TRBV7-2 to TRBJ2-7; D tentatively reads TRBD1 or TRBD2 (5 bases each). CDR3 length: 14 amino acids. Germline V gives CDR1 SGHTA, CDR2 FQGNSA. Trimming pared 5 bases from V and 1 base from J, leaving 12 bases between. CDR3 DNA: TGTGCCAGCAGCCCTAGCCAGGGTTCCTACGAGCAGTACTTC. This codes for CASSPSQGSYEQYF.

The CDR3 here is CASSIAGGVRSGQPQHF. The CDR3 DNA reads as TGTGCCAGTAGTATTGCGGGGGGTGTCCGTAGCGGTCAGCCCCAGCATTTT. This sequence joins TRBV19 and TRBJ1-5, with TRBD1 as a possible D gene (5 bases). V dropped 3 bases and J dropped 6 bases, with 21 bases sitting between them. The CDR3 extends over 17 amino acids. In germline, CDR1 is LNHDA, CDR2 SQIVND (reference sequence).

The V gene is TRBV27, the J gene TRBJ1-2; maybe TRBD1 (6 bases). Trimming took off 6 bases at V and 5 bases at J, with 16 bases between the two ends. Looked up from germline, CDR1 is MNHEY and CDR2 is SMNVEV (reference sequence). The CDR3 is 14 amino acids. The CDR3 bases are TGTGCCAGCAGGTCATGGGGGGCCACATATGGCTACACCTTC. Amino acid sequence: CASRSWGATYGYTF.

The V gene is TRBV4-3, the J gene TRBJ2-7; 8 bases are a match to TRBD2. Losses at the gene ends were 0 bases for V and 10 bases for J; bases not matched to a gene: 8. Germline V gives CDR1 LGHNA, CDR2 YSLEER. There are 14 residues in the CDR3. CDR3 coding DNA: TGCGCCAGCAGCCAAGAAGGGACTAGGGAGGAACAGTACTTC. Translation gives CASSQEGTREEQYF.

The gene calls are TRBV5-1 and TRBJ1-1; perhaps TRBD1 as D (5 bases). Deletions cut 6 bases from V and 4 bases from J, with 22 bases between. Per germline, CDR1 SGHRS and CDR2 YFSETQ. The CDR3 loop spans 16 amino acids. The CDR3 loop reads CASTPGTPGLFTEAFF. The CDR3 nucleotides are TGCGCCAGCACACCGGGGACCCCCGGGCTGTTCACTGAAGCTTTCTTT.

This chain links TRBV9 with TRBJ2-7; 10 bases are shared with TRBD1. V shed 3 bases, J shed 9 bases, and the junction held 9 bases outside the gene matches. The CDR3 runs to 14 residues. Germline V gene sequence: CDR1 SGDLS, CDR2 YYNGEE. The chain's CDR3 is CASSATGGAIRQYF. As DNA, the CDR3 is TGTGCCAGCAGCGCGACAGGGGGCGCGATCCGGCAGTACTTC.

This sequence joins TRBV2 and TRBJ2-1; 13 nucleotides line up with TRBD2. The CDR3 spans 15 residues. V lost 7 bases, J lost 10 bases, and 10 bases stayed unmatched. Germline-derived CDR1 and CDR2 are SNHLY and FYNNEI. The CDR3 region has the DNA TGTGCCAGCACGACCGGACTAGCGGGGGCCGGAGAGCAGTTCTTC. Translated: CASTTGLAGAGEQFF.